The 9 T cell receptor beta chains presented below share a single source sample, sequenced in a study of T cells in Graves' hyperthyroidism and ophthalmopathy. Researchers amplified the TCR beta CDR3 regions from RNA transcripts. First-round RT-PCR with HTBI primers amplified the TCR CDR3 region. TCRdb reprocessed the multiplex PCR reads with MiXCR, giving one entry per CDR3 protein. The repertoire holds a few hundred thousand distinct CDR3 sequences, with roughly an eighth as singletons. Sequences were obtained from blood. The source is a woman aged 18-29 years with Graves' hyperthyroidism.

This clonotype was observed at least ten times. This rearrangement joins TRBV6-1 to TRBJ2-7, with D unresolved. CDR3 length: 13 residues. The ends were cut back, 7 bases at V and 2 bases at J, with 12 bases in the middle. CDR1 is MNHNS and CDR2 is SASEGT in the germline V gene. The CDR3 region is CASTKGPTYEQYF. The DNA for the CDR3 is TGTGCCAGCACCAAGGGCCCAACCTACGAGCAGTACTTC.

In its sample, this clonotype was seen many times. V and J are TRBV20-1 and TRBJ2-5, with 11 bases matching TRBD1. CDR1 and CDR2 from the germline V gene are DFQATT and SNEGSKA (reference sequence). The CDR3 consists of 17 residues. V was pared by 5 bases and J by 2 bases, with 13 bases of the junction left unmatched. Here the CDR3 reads CSAPRMGQGELQETQYF. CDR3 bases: TGCAGTGCTCCGCGAATGGGACAGGGGGAGTTACAAGAGACCCAGTACTTC.

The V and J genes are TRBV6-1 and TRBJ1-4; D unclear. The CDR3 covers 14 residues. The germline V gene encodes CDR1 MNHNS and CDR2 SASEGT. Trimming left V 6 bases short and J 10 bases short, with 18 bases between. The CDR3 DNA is TGTGCCAGCAGGTTGGCGGGCCCCCGAGGAAAACTGTTTTTT. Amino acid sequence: CASRLAGPRGKLFF.

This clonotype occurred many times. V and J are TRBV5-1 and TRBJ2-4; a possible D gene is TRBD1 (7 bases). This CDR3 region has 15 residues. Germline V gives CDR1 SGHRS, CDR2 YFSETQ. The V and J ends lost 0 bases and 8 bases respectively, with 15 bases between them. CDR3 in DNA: TGCGCCAGCAGCTTGGAACGCGGGACAGTTGACATTCAGTACTTC. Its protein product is CASSLERGTVDIQYF.

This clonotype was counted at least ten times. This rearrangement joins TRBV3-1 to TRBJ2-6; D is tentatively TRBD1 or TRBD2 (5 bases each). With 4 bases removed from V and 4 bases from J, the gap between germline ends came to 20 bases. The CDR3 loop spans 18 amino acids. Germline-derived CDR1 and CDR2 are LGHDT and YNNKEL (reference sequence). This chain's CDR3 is CASSPSGRAASGANVLTF. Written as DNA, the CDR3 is TGTGCCAGCAGCCCAAGCGGCAGGGCCGCGTCCGGGGCCAACGTCCTGACTTTC.

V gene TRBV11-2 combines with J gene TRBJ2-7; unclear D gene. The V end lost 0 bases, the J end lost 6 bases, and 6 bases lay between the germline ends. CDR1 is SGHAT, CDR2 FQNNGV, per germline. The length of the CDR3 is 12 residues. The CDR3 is CASSLDRSEQYF. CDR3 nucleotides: TGTGCCAGCAGCTTAGATAGATCCGAGCAGTACTTC. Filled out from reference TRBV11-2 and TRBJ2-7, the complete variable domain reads EAGVAQSPRYKIIEKRQSVAFWCNPISGHATLYWYQQILGQGPKLLIQFQNNGVVDDSQLPKDRFSAERLKGVDSTLKIQPAKLEDSAVYLCASSLDRSEQYFGPGTRLTVT.

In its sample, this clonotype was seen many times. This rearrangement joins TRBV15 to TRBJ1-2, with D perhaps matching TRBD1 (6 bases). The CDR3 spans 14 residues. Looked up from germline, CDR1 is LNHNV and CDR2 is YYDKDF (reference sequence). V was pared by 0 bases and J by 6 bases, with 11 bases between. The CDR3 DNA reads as TGTGCCACCAGCAGAGATTATGACAGGCATGGCTACACCTTC. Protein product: CATSRDYDRHGYTF.

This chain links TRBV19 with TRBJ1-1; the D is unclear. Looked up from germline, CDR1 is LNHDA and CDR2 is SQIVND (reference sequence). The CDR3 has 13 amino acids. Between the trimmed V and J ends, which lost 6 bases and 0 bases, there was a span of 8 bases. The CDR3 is CASRDSVNTEAFF. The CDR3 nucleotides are TGTGCCAGTAGAGACTCAGTGAACACTGAAGCTTTCTTT.

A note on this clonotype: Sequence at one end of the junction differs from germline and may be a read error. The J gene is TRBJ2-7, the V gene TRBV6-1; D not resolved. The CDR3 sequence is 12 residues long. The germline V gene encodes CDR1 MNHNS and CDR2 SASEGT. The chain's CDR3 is CASSERGYERYF. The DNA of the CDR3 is TGTGCCAGCAGTGAGCGCGGTTACGAGCGGTACTTC.